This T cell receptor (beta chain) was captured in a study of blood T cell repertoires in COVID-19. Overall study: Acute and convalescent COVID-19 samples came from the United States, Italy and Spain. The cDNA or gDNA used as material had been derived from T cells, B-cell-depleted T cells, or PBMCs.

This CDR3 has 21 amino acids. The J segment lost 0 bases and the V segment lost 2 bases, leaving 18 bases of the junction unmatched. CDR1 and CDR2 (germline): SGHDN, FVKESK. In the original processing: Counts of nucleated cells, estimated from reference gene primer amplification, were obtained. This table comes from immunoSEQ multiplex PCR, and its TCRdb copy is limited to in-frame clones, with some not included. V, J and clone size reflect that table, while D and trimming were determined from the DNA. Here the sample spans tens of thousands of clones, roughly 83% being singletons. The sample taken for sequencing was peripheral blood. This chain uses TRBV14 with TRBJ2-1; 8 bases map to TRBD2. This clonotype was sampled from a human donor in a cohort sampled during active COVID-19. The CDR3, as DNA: TGTGCCAGCAGCCAAAGGCGGGGGGCAGGGCCGATAAACAGCTCCTACAATGAGCAGTTCTTC. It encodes CASSQRRGAGPINSSYNEQFF.